This T cell receptor beta chain was retrieved from a study of T-cell reconstitution after alpha-beta-depleted transplantation in children. This clonotype was counted many times. Its antigen is unknown. Study outcomes and limitations: About two months after transplant, alpha-beta T cells reportedly came from several hundred expanded graft clones. Newly made T cells mostly supplied T-cell counts and diversity one year after transplant. TCRbeta diversity was high at day 60 in some patients (a result of surviving recipient T cells and thymic progenitors).

V gave up 4 bases and J gave up 0 bases; unmatched junction bases: 9. The CDR3 spans 19 residues. In germline, CDR1 is SEHNR, CDR2 FQNEAQ (reference sequence). Unique molecular identifiers tagged the TCRbeta library. TCRdb re-called the PCR reads with MiXCR, one entry per CDR3 protein. Among around 500,000 distinct CDR3 sequences listed, 20% to 25% were seen once. The TCR sequence derives from a boy under two years old who had a stem cell transplant for acute myeloid leukemia, so the T cells may come from the graft donor. The material was PBMCs, mostly from graft donor cells, obtained 360 days after TCRalphabeta/CD19-depleted stem cell transplant. The chain has TRBV7-9 and TRBJ2-6; the match to TRBD1 covers 10 bases. Here the CDR3 DNA reads TGTGCCAGCAGCTCATTCAAGACAGGGGGCCTCTCTGGGGCCAACGTCCTGACTTTC. Encoded protein: CASSSFKTGGLSGANVLTF.